This TCR beta chain was recorded in a study of blood T cells in healthy people across ages (dated by TCRdb to the mid-2010s). Notes on the research overall: In model experiments, template switching captured roughly one uniquely barcoded TCR beta cDNA molecule for every two T cells. The study measured age-related changes in TCR beta repertoire diversity using deep sequencing normalized with unique cDNA molecular identifiers. The donors were divided into four age groups: young (average around 15 years), middle-aged (around 37), aged (roughly 60) and long-lived (more than 75). To avoid experimental bias, donors of different ages were spread randomly across the sequencing lanes. Using the same blood draw, the study looked at two additional independent replicas of 1 million unique cDNA reads for two donors, one aged 18 to 29 and the other aged 80 or older.

Overall results and qualifications from the work: The long-lived group showed more naive CD4+ T cells, fewer expanded clones and increased TCR diversity than the aged group, suggesting age selection. Since profiling was done on bulk unsorted PBMCs, naive and antigen-experienced compartments could not be conclusively compared. As age increased, observed TCR beta diversity per million T cells dropped in a roughly linear way, and a significant reduction was already evident by age 40. Estimates of total diversity based on one million sequenced T cells were regarded as lower bounds and as underestimates. There was a strong correlation between observed TCR beta diversity and the percentage of naive T cells measured by flow cytometry. The CMV infection status of donors was not known, potentially confounding age-related changes in expanded clonotypes.

Regarding this clonotype: What antigen it recognizes has not been identified. No clone much larger than this one lies a single base away; base qualities are absent.

Receptors were amplified or captured by 5' RACE. The instrument given in TCRdb is Illumina HiSeq 2500. A second PCR of about 6 to 11 cycles was performed with a sample-barcoded 5' primer and a J-beta primer mix. A template-switch 5' adaptor carrying 12 random nucleotides introduced a unique molecular identifier onto each TCR beta cDNA molecule. Each sample yielded at least 3 million CDR3-containing paired-end reads. First-strand cDNA synthesis was performed from all RNA using the Mint cDNA synthesis kit, with priming by a TRBC-specific oligonucleotide. After uracil-DNA glycosylase treatment, a first 18-cycle PCR used universal primers M1SS and BC2_uni_R on all cDNA. In the original analysis: Each sample was normalized by randomly selecting 1 million high-quality reads, each carrying a distinct molecular identifier. Reads with shared molecular identifiers were discarded instead of being binned into consensus sequences. MiTCR, set to a Q25 quality threshold and the strictest error-elimination algorithm, was used for CDR3 identification, clonotype clustering and error correction. A nonparametric unseen species model with Euler transformation was used to estimate a lower bound on total TCR beta diversity. In TCRdb, the public reads were trimmed at Q25 with fastp and aligned with MiXCR, with productive beta chains retained. Records with the same CDR3 protein are collapsed into one entry carrying the most frequent genes and DNA. TCRdb, not the original authors, processed these V and J calls. The sample data list about 1,400,000 distinct CDR3 sequences, and around 39% of these were observed just once. Under 8% of the sample is in the top ten clones.

Trimming accounts for 6 bases at V and 2 bases at J, while the number of junction bases matched to no gene is 8. Spanning cysteine to phenylalanine, the CDR3 consists of 14 amino acids. The DNA shown is the 42-base CDR3, in frame from base 1. CDR1 DFQATT and CDR2 SNEGSKA were looked up in the germline V gene (reference sequence). The donors were roughly 38 Caucasian individuals from Russia, aged 6 to 90 years, who were systemically healthy. Ten milliliters of peripheral blood were drawn from each donor into EDTA-treated Vacutainer tubes. Ficoll-Paque density-gradient centrifugation was used to isolate PBMCs, with at least 6.5 million per sample. Total RNA was extracted from PBMCs with Trizol reagent, with at least 5.5 micrograms obtained per sample. For every donor, flow cytometry on a PBMC aliquot measured the percentage of naive CD45RAhigh/CD27high T cells.

This TCR derives from a young woman in good health. The rearrangement joined TRBV20-1 to TRBJ2-3; 7 central nucleotides agree with TRBD2. The source material was blood. The nucleotide sequence is TGCAGTGCCTCGACTAGCAGCCTCACAGATACGCAGTATTTT. This yields the protein CSASTSSLTDTQYF.